A selection of T cell receptor beta chains follows, all from one sample in a study of beta chain features in type 1 diabetes. Assay: immunoSEQ multiplex PCR; the TCRdb copy retains only in-frame clones and omits some. This table holds 400,000 to 450,000 clones, around 13% found once. The sample consisted of naive CD4+ T cells from blood. These receptor sequences come from a young man in good health. The conserved cysteine and the conserved F or W are not part of the CDR3 here. The size entry is marked missing in some rows and otherwise reads once, few, many or a size class.

j_gene,v_gene,abundance,CDR3aa
TRBJ2-5,TRBV30,few,AWSVRRSQETQY
TRBJ2-1,TRBV7-2,few,ASSRTSGDYNEQF
TRBJ2-1,TRBV4-3,.,ASSQGFSGRVFRLNEQF
TRBJ1-2,TRBV6-5,once,ASSYLGRLHLGYT
TRBJ2-3,TRBV5-1,.,ASSLALAGTPGDTQY
TRBJ2-1,TRBV30,.,AWSRDWGSYNEQF
TRBJ1-5,TRBV4-1,.,ASSQEYSGSNNQPQH
TRBJ1-4,TRBV9,.,ASSVAVVNEKLF
TRBJ2-3,TRBV9,.,ASSKDPPSTDTQY
TRBJ1-5,TRBV5-6,few,ASSLGQGYQPQH